This T cell receptor (beta chain) is from a study of control samples from healthy donors and cancer patients. This CDR3 spans 17 amino acids. Per the germline V gene, CDR1 is MNHEY and CDR2 is SMNVEV (reference sequence). After removal of 4 bases from V and 0 bases from J, the junction contained 11 bases not matched to a gene. Profiling relied on immunoSEQ multiplex PCR, and the TCRdb table lists in-frame clones only, not all of them. Counted here are 170,000 or so clones, approximately 94% occurring once; the ten biggest clones make up more than 8%. The chain combines TRBV27 with TRBJ1-1, with TRBD1 matching 7 bases. This sequence originates from a woman aged 40 to 50 in good health. The sequencing input was blood. The CDR3 spells CASSSRDSFSMNTEAFF. The CDR3 nucleotides read TGTGCCAGCAGTTCCCGGGACAGCTTTTCCATGAACACTGAAGCTTTCTTT.